Below, 9 T cell receptor beta chains from the same sample are listed, as sequenced in a study of vaccination and CD4 T cells after COVID-19. Described time point: late sampling 161 to 241 days after vaccination in three convalescent patients. Treatment specified: roughly 11-day PBMC culture with coronavirus spike peptide pools or control peptides (ViraFEST assay). No antigen has been assigned to these receptors. With the Oncomine TCR Beta short-read assay, DNA from cultured CD4+ T cells was sequenced. TCRdb independently ran MiXCR on the PCR reads; one entry per CDR3 protein. The sample has approximately 23,000 distinct CDR3 sequences; more than 30% are singletons. The source was CD4+ T cells from blood, cultured in vitro, collected about 7 months after SARS-CoV-2 vaccination. Every receptor here comes from a human donor who had recovered from COVID-19.

The chain combines TRBV7-8 with TRBJ1-2; D is perhaps TRBD1 (5 bases). Trimming left V 6 bases short and J 0 bases short, with 23 bases between. The CDR3 is 18 residues long. Looked up from germline, CDR1 is SGHVS and CDR2 is FQNEAQ. The CDR3 DNA is TGTGCCAGCAGTCCAACAGTTCGCGACAGAGATTCTAACTATGGCTACACCTTC. Protein product: CASSPTVRDRDSNYGYTF.

The chain employs TRBV27 and TRBJ2-7, with 12 bases lining up with TRBD2. V lost 7 bases, J lost 3 bases, and 7 bases stayed unmatched. This CDR3 has 15 residues. Germline V gene data show CDR1 as MNHEY and CDR2 as SMNVEV (reference sequence). CDR3 amino acids: CASTPLAGGRYEQYF. The CDR3, as DNA: TGTGCCAGCACCCCGCTAGCGGGGGGGCGCTACGAGCAGTACTTC.

This chain links TRBV20-1 with TRBJ2-5; tentative D call: TRBD1 (5 bases). This CDR3 is built from 13 residues. With 3 bases removed from V and 4 bases from J, the gap between germline ends came to 12 bases. Germline V gene sequence: CDR1 DFQATT, CDR2 SNEGSKA (reference sequence). Here the CDR3 reads CSASLTVRETQYF. The CDR3 nucleotides read TGCAGTGCTAGCTTGACAGTTCGAGAGACCCAGTACTTC.

The rearrangement joins TRBV27 to TRBJ1-3; the match to TRBD1 covers 9 bases. The CDR3 is 16 amino acids. Losses at the gene ends were 5 bases for V and 4 bases for J; bases not matched to a gene: 9. Looked up from germline, CDR1 is MNHEY and CDR2 is SMNVEV (reference sequence). This CDR3 is CASSPDNRGPGNTIYF. CDR3 sequence (DNA): TGTGCCAGCAGTCCAGACAACAGGGGGCCGGGAAACACCATATATTTT.

The genes are TRBV6-1 and TRBJ2-1; tentative D call: TRBD1 (5 bases). The CDR3 covers 11 residues. V lost 1 base and J 10 bases, leaving 5 bases between the germline ends. Germline assignment: CDR1 MNHNS and CDR2 SASEGT. The CDR3 loop is CASSEEGEQFF. The CDR3 region has the DNA TGTGCCAGCAGTGAAGAGGGGGAGCAGTTCTTC.

This rearrangement joins TRBV10-3 to TRBJ2-3; D gene uncertain. The V gene lost 3 bases and the J gene lost 1 base, with 8 bases spanning the gap. The germline CDR1 and CDR2 sequences are ENHRY and SYGVKD. CDR3 size: 14 residues. CDR3 DNA sequence: TGTGCCATCAGTGAAGGGTGGGGCACAGATACGCAGTATTTT. Translation: CAISEGWGTDTQYF.

The table lists this clonotype with a few counts. This chain links TRBV20-1 with TRBJ1-2; D call uncertain. CDR1 DFQATT and CDR2 SNEGSKA come from the germline V gene (reference sequence). V lost 0 bases and J 6 bases, leaving 8 bases between the germline ends. The CDR3 is 12 amino acids. The CDR3 region is CSARDMEDGYTF. The DNA for the CDR3 is TGCAGTGCTAGAGATATGGAAGATGGCTACACCTTC.

The chain joins TRBV28 to TRBJ2-7; D is perhaps TRBD1 (6 bases). The CDR3 spans 15 residues. Germline V gene lookup returns CDR1 MDHEN and CDR2 SYDVKM. V was clipped by 7 bases and J by 2 bases, with 18 bases between them. CDR3 bases: TGTGCCAGCAACCCAGTGAGCAGGGGAACCTACGAGCAGTACTTC. The encoded protein is CASNPVSRGTYEQYF.

The V gene is TRBV7-9, the J gene TRBJ2-1; 11 positions match TRBD2. V lost 5 bases to trimming and J lost 0 bases; unmatched junction nucleotides: 12. The CDR3 runs 19 residues. The germline V gene encodes CDR1 SEHNR and CDR2 FQNEAQ (reference sequence). CDR3 residues: CASSVSLAGGLSSYNEQFF. The CDR3 nucleotides are TGTGCCAGCAGCGTCTCTCTAGCGGGGGGCCTAAGCTCCTACAATGAGCAGTTCTTC.